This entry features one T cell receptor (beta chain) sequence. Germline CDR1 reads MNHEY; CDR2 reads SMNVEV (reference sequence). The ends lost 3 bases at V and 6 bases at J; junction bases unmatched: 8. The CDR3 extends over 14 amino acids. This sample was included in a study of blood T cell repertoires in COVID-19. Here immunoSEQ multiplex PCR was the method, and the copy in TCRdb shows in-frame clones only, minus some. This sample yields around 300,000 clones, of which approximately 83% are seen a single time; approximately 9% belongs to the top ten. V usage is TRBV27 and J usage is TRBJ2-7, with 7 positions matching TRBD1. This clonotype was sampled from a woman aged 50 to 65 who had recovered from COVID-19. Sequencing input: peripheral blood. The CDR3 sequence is CASSFPDRVSEQYF. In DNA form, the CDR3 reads TGTGCCAGCAGTTTTCCTGACAGGGTAAGCGAGCAGTACTTC.